Below, 22 T cell receptor beta chains from the same sample are listed, as sequenced in a study of blood T cell repertoires in COVID-19. Data came from immunoSEQ multiplex PCR; TCRdb stores just in-frame clones and leaves some out. The data contain about 68,000 clones, 80% to 90% of them seen just once; the ten biggest clones take up 8% to 10%. The sample comprised peripheral blood. The source is a man aged 45-65 years with active COVID-19.

The chain carries TRBV5-1 and TRBJ2-5; D might be TRBD1 (6 bases). This CDR3 region has 14 residues. Germline loops: CDR1 SGHRS, CDR2 YFSETQ. Trimming shortened V by 3 bases and J by 0 bases, and 9 bases separated the two germline ends. CDR3 DNA: TGCGCCAGCAGCTCCTGGACAGACCAAGAGACCCAGTACTTC. Protein sequence: CASSSWTDQETQYF.

The rearrangement uses TRBV18 and TRBJ1-2; 9 bases line up with TRBD1. Looked up from germline, CDR1 is KGHSH and CDR2 is LQKENI. The CDR3 has 13 amino acids. Losses at the gene ends were 6 bases for V and 7 bases for J; bases not matched to a gene: 6. Written as DNA, the CDR3 is TGTGCCAGCTCCCAAGGACAGGGGTTTGGCTACACCTTC. Its protein is CASSQGQGFGYTF.

This rearrangement joins TRBV19 to TRBJ2-6, with a tentative D call TRBD2 (5 bases). The CDR3 length is 17 residues. The germline gives CDR1 LNHDA, CDR2 SQIVND (reference sequence). V was pared by 4 bases and J by 2 bases, with 15 bases between. The CDR3: CASSRGLGSPGANVLTF. CDR3 sequence (DNA): TGTGCCAGTAGTAGAGGACTGGGCTCCCCTGGGGCCAACGTCCTGACTTTC.

A note on this clone: Other DNA sequences of this sample code for an identical CDR3. This rearrangement joins TRBV9 to TRBJ2-1, with D hard to call. Trimming removed 0 bases from V and 10 bases from J, with 8 bases in between. From germline, CDR1 is SGDLS and CDR2 YYNGEE. There are 12 residues in the CDR3. The CDR3 spells CASSVGQTEQFF. The CDR3, as DNA: TGTGCCAGCAGCGTAGGACAAACCGAGCAGTTCTTC.

The chain carries TRBV30 and TRBJ2-1; 14 positions agree with TRBD2. Germline-derived CDR1 and CDR2 are GTSNPN and SVGIG (reference sequence). The CDR3 loop spans 16 amino acids. The trim removed 3 bases at V and 10 bases at J, leaving 11 bases unmatched. CDR3 sequence (DNA): TGTGCCTGGAGGACCCAGACTAGCGGGGGGGCCGGCGAGCAGTTCTTC. This gives the protein CAWRTQTSGGAGEQFF.

The chain couples TRBV12-3 or TRBV12-4 to TRBJ2-2; no definite D call. The CDR3 sequence is 12 residues long. V lost 6 bases, J lost 2 bases, and 4 bases lay in between. The CDR3 DNA reads as TGTGCCAGCAGGTCAAACACCGGGGAGCTGTTTTTT. Amino acids: CASRSNTGELFF.

This clone appeared once. The V call is TRBV5-1, the J call TRBJ2-1; maybe TRBD1 (6 bases). Per germline, CDR1 SGHRS and CDR2 YFSETQ. V lost 0 bases, J lost 2 bases, and 9 bases lay in between. CDR3 size: 15 residues. This chain's CDR3 is CASSLAGDAYNEQFF. The CDR3 nucleotides are TGCGCCAGCAGCTTGGCAGGGGACGCCTACAATGAGCAGTTCTTC.

The J gene is TRBJ1-2, the V gene TRBV6-5, with D possibly matching TRBD1 (5 bases). CDR3 length: 15 residues. CDR1 and CDR2 from the germline V gene are MNHEY and SVGAGI. V lost 8 bases and J 4 bases, leaving 20 bases between the germline ends. DNA of the CDR3: TGTGCCAGCTGGGGCGGGGGTGGTGGTCTCTATGGCTACACCTTC. It specifies CASWGGGGGLYGYTF.

Written as DNA, the CDR3 is TGTGCCAGCAGTTACTGGGGCAGAGACACTGAAGCTTTCTTT. It specifies CASSYWGRDTEAFF. The chain uses TRBV6-5 and TRBJ1-1; TRBD1 might be the D (5 bases). CDR3 length: 14 amino acids. Trimming removed 1 base at V and 3 bases at J, with 9 bases between. Germline V gives CDR1 MNHEY, CDR2 SVGAGI.

The chain joins TRBV30 to TRBJ1-6; D is perhaps TRBD1 (6 bases). This CDR3 is 13 amino acids long. Between the trimmed V and J ends, which lost 3 bases and 6 bases, there was a span of 9 bases. CDR1 is GTSNPN and CDR2 is SVGIG in the germline V gene (reference sequence). Here the CDR3 reads CAWRGAVNSPLHF. The CDR3 nucleotides read TGTGCCTGGAGGGGGGCCGTTAATTCACCCCTCCACTTT.

V gene TRBV4-1 combines with J gene TRBJ2-4; 7 positions match TRBD2. The CDR3 is 16 residues long. Germline values: CDR1 MGHRA, CDR2 YSYEKL. The trim removed 1 base at V and 6 bases at J, leaving 9 bases unmatched. The CDR3 bases are TGCGCCAGCAGCCAAGTCTGGGGGGGGAGAAGAAACATTCAGTACTTC. Its translation is CASSQVWGGRRNIQYF.

The chain employs TRBV7-8 and TRBJ2-4; 8 bases map to TRBD2. V shed 4 bases and J 8 bases; nucleotides not matched to a gene: 10. Germline loops: CDR1 SGHVS, CDR2 FQNEAQ. The CDR3 extends over 15 amino acids. The CDR3 spells CASSSRTSLWDIQYF. The CDR3 coding sequence is TGTGCCAGCAGCTCCCGGACTAGCTTATGGGACATTCAGTACTTC.

The chain carries TRBV9 and TRBJ2-7, with 9 bases lining up with TRBD1. This CDR3 has 16 residues. The germline gives CDR1 SGDLS, CDR2 YYNGEE. V shed 0 bases, J shed 1 base, and the junction held 5 bases outside the gene matches. The CDR3 sequence is CASSVGPTGGSYEQYF. The CDR3 coding sequence is TGTGCCAGCAGCGTAGGCCCGACAGGGGGGTCCTACGAGCAGTACTTC.

The J gene is TRBJ2-7, the V gene TRBV19, with 8 bases matching TRBD1. The germline V gene encodes CDR1 LNHDA and CDR2 SQIVND (reference sequence). The V segment lost 3 bases and the J segment 4 bases; nucleotides outside the gene matches: 2. This CDR3 spans 13 amino acids. The CDR3 is CASSIRQGYEQYF. The CDR3 DNA reads as TGTGCCAGTAGTATCCGACAGGGGTACGAGCAGTACTTC.

V and J are TRBV6-5 and TRBJ1-6, with D perhaps TRBD1 (5 bases). The V end was cut by 0 bases, the J end by 7 bases, with 13 bases between. CDR3 length: 16 residues. Germline assignment: CDR1 MNHEY and CDR2 SVGAGI. The CDR3 here is CASSYSRTRSNSPLHF. CDR3 nucleotides: TGTGCCAGCAGTTACTCGAGGACAAGAAGCAATTCACCCCTCCACTTT.

This clone was observed a handful of times. The chain links TRBV7-8 to TRBJ1-2; maybe TRBD1 (6 bases). Germline V gene lookup returns CDR1 SGHVS and CDR2 FQNEAQ. V dropped 5 bases and J dropped 4 bases, with 14 bases sitting between them. The CDR3 has 14 residues. The chain's CDR3 is CASSLGQRLYGYTF. DNA for the CDR3: TGTGCCAGCAGCCTTGGACAGAGGCTCTATGGCTACACCTTC.

The sample holds one count of this clone. The rearrangement joins TRBV24-1 to TRBJ1-5; maybe TRBD1 (5 bases). Germline V gene data show CDR1 as KGHDR and CDR2 as SFDVKD. V was clipped by 4 bases and J by 0 bases, with 9 bases between them. The CDR3 runs to 15 residues. The DNA for the CDR3 is TGTGCCACCAGTGACGGACACCGTAGCAATCAGCCCCAGCATTTT. Translating it yields CATSDGHRSNQPQHF.

The gene calls are TRBV5-1 and TRBJ2-7; D is possibly TRBD1 (5 bases). From germline, CDR1 is SGHRS and CDR2 YFSETQ. V lost 2 bases and J 3 bases, leaving 12 bases between the germline ends. The CDR3 is 14 residues long. CDR3 sequence (DNA): TGCGCCAGCAGCTTTGCCCAGGGCAGCTACGAGCAGTACTTC. Its protein is CASSFAQGSYEQYF.

This chain connects TRBV5-6 to TRBJ1-5; 7 nucleotides align to TRBD1. The CDR3 runs 16 residues. Germline CDR1 is SGHDT and CDR2 is YYEEEE. With 2 bases clipped from V and 0 bases from J, the junction kept 5 bases outside the gene matches. The DNA of the CDR3 is TGTGCCAGCAGCTTTTGGGGACAGCTTAGCAATCAGCCCCAGCATTTT. Its protein is CASSFWGQLSNQPQHF.

The chain couples TRBV30 to TRBJ2-3, with D possibly matching TRBD1 (6 bases). This CDR3 contains 13 residues. CDR1 is GTSNPN, CDR2 SVGIG, per germline (reference sequence). Deletions cut 5 bases from V and 0 bases from J, with 9 bases between. Here the CDR3 reads CAWLGQSTDTQYF. DNA of the CDR3: TGTGCCTGGCTTGGACAGAGCACAGATACGCAGTATTTT.

The chain is built from TRBV6-2 or TRBV6-3 and TRBJ2-7; TRBD2 aligns across 7 bases. CDR3 length: 15 residues. Germline CDR1 and CDR2: MNHEY and SVGEGT. V lost 1 base and J lost 2; bases outside the gene matches: 5. In DNA, the CDR3 is TGTGCCAGCAGTTACTGGCTAGCGGAGACCTACGAGCAGTACTTC. It encodes CASSYWLAETYEQYF.

The rearrangement uses TRBV21-1 and TRBJ2-5; the table gives TRBD2 as D, unverified against the DNA. TRBV21-1 corresponds to a pseudogene. CDR3 length equals 18 residues. The CDR3 loop reads CASSKDFRTSEFQETQYF. The CDR3 DNA sequence: TGTGCCAGCAGCAAAGATTTCCGGACTAGCGAATTCCAAGAGACCCAGTACTTC.